The clone carrying this T cell receptor beta chain was seen a few times. Its antigen is still unknown. This CDR3 contains 15 residues. Germline loops: CDR1 DFQATT, CDR2 SNEGSKA (reference sequence). V was clipped by 0 bases and J by 8 bases; unmatched bases: 8. This entry is derived from a study of post-analysis software for immune sequencing data. About the study: Clinical courses comprised relapsing-remitting, secondary progressive and progressive-relapsing multiple sclerosis. Study outcomes and limitations: TRBV segments more frequent in patients than in controls numbered several and included TRBV5-6, TRBV5-1 and TRBV20-1. The normalized Chao1 diversity of multiple sclerosis patients was significantly lower than that of controls.

Tagging with unique molecular identifiers was a feature of the TCR beta cDNA libraries. Via MiXCR, TCRdb re-called the PCR reads, giving one row per CDR3 protein. The data contain 700,000 to 900,000 distinct CDR3 sequences, about 43% of them seen just once; the ten biggest clones take up over 4.5%. The source material was blood. The clonotype originates from a girl under 18 with multiple sclerosis. The gene calls are TRBV20-1 and TRBJ2-1; TRBD2 matches 9 bases. The CDR3, as DNA: TGCAGTGCTAGAGATACGAGCGGGAGGCTCGATGAGCAGTTCTTC. It codes for CSARDTSGRLDEQFF.